The following is a T cell receptor beta chain sequence with its context. Its cognate antigen is unknown. The entry originates in a study of blood T cells in healthy people across ages. Germline values: CDR1 MNHEY, CDR2 SMNVEV (reference sequence). The CDR3 runs 14 residues. V was shortened by 5 bases and J by 7 bases, with 15 bases between the two germline ends. Alongside a J-beta primer mix, a sample-barcoded 5' primer served in a second PCR lasting about 7 to 12 cycles. One entry per CDR3 protein, called by TCRdb with MiXCR from the 5' RACE reads. The table includes fewer than 2 million distinct CDR3 sequences, more than 35% detected once. Overall study results and limits: Getting older went along with TCR beta diversity per million T cells dropping roughly linearly. It was found that TCR beta diversity correlated strongly with the percentage of naive T cells.

The receptor was derived from a human donor in good health. The sequencing input was blood. The chain is built from TRBV27 and TRBJ1-5, with D perhaps TRBD1 (5 bases). In nucleotides, the CDR3 is TGTGCCAGCAGTCCAGGGACTTCAGGACAGCCCCAGCATTTT. Amino acid sequence: CASSPGTSGQPQHF.